Listed here is a single TCR beta chain. Which antigen it targets is not known. Per-base quality was not reported, and no clone a single base away is much larger than it. Based on the germline V gene, the CDR1 and CDR2 sequences are MGHRA and YSYEKL. From its cysteine to its phenylalanine, the CDR3 spans 15 amino acids. The entry retains the CDR3 DNA only, 45 bases that are in frame from base 1. The germline V and J ends show losses of 5 bases and 4 bases respectively, and no gene match explains 6 bases of the junction. The data were obtained in a study of graft-versus-host responses after intestinal transplantation (dated by TCRdb to the early 2020s). For context, the study as a whole: The transplants that recipients got were multivisceral, liver-intestinal, or isolated intestinal. Instead of going to the commercial service, samples from a few later patients were sequenced in-house on an Illumina MiSeq and processed with MiXCR. A peak of at least 4% donor T cells among recipient peripheral blood mononuclear cells was the definition used for donor T cell macrochimerism. After intestinal transplantation, graft-versus-host and host-versus-graft alloreactive T cell clones in the graft, circulation and bone marrow were tracked using bulk TCR-beta CDR3 sequencing. All recipients received anti-thymocyte globulin induction followed by maintenance tacrolimus and steroids for 3 to 4 years. The cohort enrolled 20 to 25 intestinal transplant recipients including one retransplant, and 3 patients lacking pretransplant specimens were excluded. To identify alloreactive clones, pre-transplant mixed lymphocyte reaction products were sequenced and then compared with unstimulated pre-transplant donor and recipient T cells. On the study overall, not on this receptor specifically: Early after transplant, peak levels of circulating GvH clones were found to be associated with declines in HvG clones. The conclusions were limited by the relatively low number and heterogeneity of the intestinal transplant patients. High GvH to HvG T cell clonal ratios were observed in the allografts of patients with donor T cell macrochimerism. GvH clones were detected in recipient bone marrow, and some appeared earlier in ileal mucosa or blood, consistent with an intestinal mucosal origin.

Blood samples were collected up to 4 times in the first month after transplant and then at least monthly when available. The library came from the immunoSEQ multiplex PCR assay. High-throughput TCR-beta CDR3 sequencing of genomic DNA from most patients was performed by Adaptive Biotechnologies. In the authors' own workflow: Adaptive's ImmunoSEQ software supplied the TCR sequencing data for roughly 17 patients, while MiXCR and VDJtools were used to process three other patients. Because the origin of CDR3 nucleotide sequences shared between donor and recipient could not be assigned, those sequences were removed. Alloreactive clones required at least 2-fold expansion over unstimulated cells and minimum CFSE-low frequency of 0.002% (template counts) or 0.001% (read counts). Mappable clones were those detected in sequenced pre-transplant spleen, lymph node, or MLR CFSE-low populations of the donor or recipient. The cumulative frequency of alloreactive clones was calculated as a percentage of all sequences, weighted by copy number. TCRdb took this table from immuneACCESS and kept in-frame rearrangements with V and J called. Such tables lack part of the clones; where checked against another copy, unresolved V genes explain under half of the gap, and the rest is unexplained. The DNA gave D and trimming, while V, J and clone size come from that table. The sample profile shows under 45,000 clones; 89% of them were found once. In total, the top ten clones hold around 7% of the sample.

Recombination linked TRBV4-1 to TRBJ2-3; 10 central nucleotides agree with TRBD2. The source of this sequence is a human patient who received an intestinal transplant, so some T cells may come from the graft donor. The sample consisted of PBMCs, taken about 270 days after transplant. The encoded CDR3 is CASSETSGRADTQYF. The DNA sequence follows: TGCGCCAGCAGCGAGACTAGCGGGCGAGCAGATACGCAGTATTTT.